Listed below are T cell receptor beta chains from one sample, sequenced in a study of blood T cell repertoires in COVID-19. Method: immunoSEQ multiplex PCR; TCRdb's copy keeps in-frame clones and lacks some. The sample lists about 200,000 clones, 85% to 90% occurring once. Sequenced sample: peripheral blood. The receptors derive from a young man with active or convalescent COVID-19. The CDR3 runs from the conserved cysteine through the conserved F or W. Each record gives: CDR3 protein, CDR3 DNA, clone size, J gene, D gene, V gene. The D gene is left open where the match is weak. The size of a clone is reported for some rows only, either as once, few or many, or as a class for expanded clones.

cdr3_aa: CASSADRKETQYF
cdr3_nt: TGTGCCAGTAGTGCGGACAGGAAAGAGACCCAGTACTTC
clone_size: -
j_call: TRBJ2-5
d_call: TRBD1
v_call: TRBV19

cdr3_aa: CASSTLDRFCETQYF
cdr3_nt: TGTGCCAGCAGCACCTTAGACAGGTTCTGTGAGACCCAGTACTTC
clone_size: -
j_call: TRBJ2-5
d_call: -
v_call: TRBV21-1

cdr3_aa: CASSWGADTQYF
cdr3_nt: TGCGCCAGCAGCTGGGGGGCAGATACGCAGTATTTT
clone_size: -
j_call: TRBJ2-3
d_call: -
v_call: TRBV5-1

cdr3_aa: CASSTGTSGTGELFF
cdr3_nt: TGTGCCAGCAGCACCGGGACTAGCGGCACCGGGGAGCTGTTTTTT
clone_size: -
j_call: TRBJ2-2
d_call: TRBD2
v_call: TRBV6-4

cdr3_aa: CASSSTGPNYGYTF
cdr3_nt: TGTGCCAGCAGCTCGACAGGGCCGAACTATGGCTACACCTTC
clone_size: -
j_call: TRBJ1-2
d_call: TRBD1
v_call: TRBV11-2

cdr3_aa: CASGRGLWQPQHF
cdr3_nt: TGTGCCAGCGGCAGGGGGCTTTGGCAGCCCCAGCATTTT
clone_size: -
j_call: TRBJ1-5
d_call: TRBD1
v_call: TRBV12-3/TRBV12-4

cdr3_aa: CASRRDRGLGEQYF
cdr3_nt: TGTGCCAGCAGAAGGGACAGGGGGCTCGGTGAGCAGTACTTC
clone_size: -
j_call: TRBJ2-7
d_call: TRBD1
v_call: TRBV6-5

cdr3_aa: CAWSVLAQETQYF
cdr3_nt: TGTGCCTGGAGTGTACTAGCGCAAGAGACCCAGTACTTC
clone_size: -
j_call: TRBJ2-5
d_call: TRBD2
v_call: TRBV30

cdr3_aa: CASIGSGEVWYF
cdr3_nt: TGTGCCAGCATCGGTTCCGGGGAAGTTTGGTATTTT
clone_size: -
j_call: TRBJ2-3
d_call: -
v_call: TRBV6-5

cdr3_aa: CASSQQGGAGYTF
cdr3_nt: TGTGCCAGCAGCCAACAGGGGGGAGCTGGCTACACCTTC
clone_size: -
j_call: TRBJ1-2
d_call: TRBD1
v_call: TRBV27

cdr3_aa: CASSAALAGYNEQFF
cdr3_nt: TGTGCCAGCAGCGCGGCGCTAGCGGGCTACAATGAGCAGTTCTTC
clone_size: -
j_call: TRBJ2-1
d_call: TRBD2
v_call: TRBV7-8

cdr3_aa: CASRGPPGDYGYTF
cdr3_nt: TGTGCCAGCAGGGGGCCCCCGGGGGACTATGGCTACACCTTC
clone_size: -
j_call: TRBJ1-2
d_call: -
v_call: TRBV6-5

cdr3_aa: CASSEDRGLGSPLHF
cdr3_nt: TGTGCCAGCAGTGAGGACAGGGGTTTGGGTTCACCCCTCCACTTT
clone_size: -
j_call: TRBJ1-6
d_call: TRBD1
v_call: TRBV27

cdr3_aa: CATSDQGRNYGYTF
cdr3_nt: TGTGCCACCAGTGATCAGGGCAGAAACTATGGCTACACCTTC
clone_size: -
j_call: TRBJ1-2
d_call: -
v_call: TRBV24-1

cdr3_aa: CASSTTGALQPQHF
cdr3_nt: TGTGCCAGCAGTACGACAGGGGCGTTGCAGCCCCAGCATTTT
clone_size: -
j_call: TRBJ1-5
d_call: TRBD1
v_call: TRBV6-5

cdr3_aa: CASSYRGLSTDTQYF
cdr3_nt: TGTGCCAGCAGTTATCGGGGGTTAAGCACAGATACGCAGTATTTT
clone_size: -
j_call: TRBJ2-3
d_call: -
v_call: TRBV6-2/TRBV6-3

cdr3_aa: CASSETVGNTIYF
cdr3_nt: TGTGCCAGCAGTGAGACAGTGGGAAACACCATATATTTT
clone_size: once
j_call: TRBJ1-3
d_call: -
v_call: TRBV12-3/TRBV12-4

cdr3_aa: CASSEGVVAQVGQPQHF
cdr3_nt: TGTGCCAGCAGTGAAGGTGTAGTGGCACAGGTGGGTCAGCCCCAGCATTTT
clone_size: -
j_call: TRBJ1-5
d_call: -
v_call: TRBV6-1

cdr3_aa: CSARQGSGYTF
cdr3_nt: TGCAGTGCTAGGCAGGGAAGTGGCTACACCTTC
clone_size: -
j_call: TRBJ1-2
d_call: -
v_call: TRBV20-1

cdr3_aa: CAWRGLAGESGYNEQFF
cdr3_nt: TGTGCCTGGAGAGGGCTAGCGGGAGAATCGGGCTACAATGAGCAGTTCTTC
clone_size: -
j_call: TRBJ2-1
d_call: TRBD2
v_call: TRBV30

cdr3_aa: CASSVGGEGQPQHF
cdr3_nt: TGTGCCAGCAGCGTAGGGGGGGAGGGTCAGCCCCAGCATTTT
clone_size: -
j_call: TRBJ1-5
d_call: -
v_call: TRBV9

cdr3_aa: CASSQDLPDTSYEQYF
cdr3_nt: TGTGCCAGCAGCCAAGATCTGCCGGACACATCCTACGAGCAGTACTTC
clone_size: -
j_call: TRBJ2-7
d_call: -
v_call: TRBV3-1/TRBV3-2

cdr3_aa: CASSPRDFNEQFF
cdr3_nt: TGTGCCAGCAGTCCCCGGGACTTCAATGAGCAGTTCTTC
clone_size: -
j_call: TRBJ2-1
d_call: -
v_call: TRBV12-3/TRBV12-4

cdr3_aa: CASSLSGGNEQFF
cdr3_nt: TGTGCCAGCAGCTTGTCAGGCGGGAATGAGCAGTTCTTC
clone_size: -
j_call: TRBJ2-1
d_call: -
v_call: TRBV5-4

cdr3_aa: CASSPIPGQGSKFF
cdr3_nt: TGTGCCAGCAGCCCAATTCCGGGACAGGGATCCAAGTTCTTC
clone_size: -
j_call: TRBJ2-1
d_call: TRBD1
v_call: TRBV9

cdr3_aa: CASSQAGTAGNTIYF
cdr3_nt: TGCGCCAGCAGCCAAGCCGGGACAGCGGGAAACACCATATATTTT
clone_size: -
j_call: TRBJ1-3
d_call: TRBD1
v_call: TRBV4-1

cdr3_aa: CASSQQSSYNSPLHF
cdr3_nt: TGCGCCAGCAGCCAACAGTCCTCCTATAATTCACCCCTCCACTTT
clone_size: -
j_call: TRBJ1-6
d_call: -
v_call: TRBV5-1

cdr3_aa: CATSRDRRQEESPLHF
cdr3_nt: TGTGCCACCAGCAGAGATCGGCGACAGGAGGAATCACCCCTCCACTTT
clone_size: once
j_call: TRBJ1-6
d_call: -
v_call: TRBV15

cdr3_aa: CASSSPGGGRDSPLHF
cdr3_nt: TGTGCCAGCAGTTCCCCAGGGGGTGGCAGGGATTCACCCCTCCACTTT
clone_size: -
j_call: TRBJ1-6
d_call: TRBD1
v_call: TRBV27